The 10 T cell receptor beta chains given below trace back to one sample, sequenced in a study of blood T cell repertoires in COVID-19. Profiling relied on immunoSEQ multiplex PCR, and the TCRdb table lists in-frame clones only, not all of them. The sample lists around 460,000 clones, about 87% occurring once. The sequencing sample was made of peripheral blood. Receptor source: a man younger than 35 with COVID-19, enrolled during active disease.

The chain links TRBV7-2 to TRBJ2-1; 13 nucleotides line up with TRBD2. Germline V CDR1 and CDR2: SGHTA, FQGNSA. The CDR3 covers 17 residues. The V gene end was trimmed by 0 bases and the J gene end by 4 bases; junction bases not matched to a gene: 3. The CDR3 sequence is CASSLASTSGRYNEQFF. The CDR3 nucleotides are TGTGCCAGCAGCTTAGCGTCGACTAGCGGGAGGTACAATGAGCAGTTCTTC.

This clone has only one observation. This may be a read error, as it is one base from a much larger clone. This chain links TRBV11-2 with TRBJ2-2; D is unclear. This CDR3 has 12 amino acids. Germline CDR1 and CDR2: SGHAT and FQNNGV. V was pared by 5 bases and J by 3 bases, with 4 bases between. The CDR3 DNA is TGTGCCAGCAGCCCTTACACCGGGGAGCTGTTTTTT. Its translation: CASSPYTGELFF.

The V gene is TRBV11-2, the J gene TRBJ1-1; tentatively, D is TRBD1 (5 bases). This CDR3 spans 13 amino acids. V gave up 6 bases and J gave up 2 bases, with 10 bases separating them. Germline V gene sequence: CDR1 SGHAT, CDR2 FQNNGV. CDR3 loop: CASRIRVNTEAFF. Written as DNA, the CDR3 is TGTGCCAGCAGGATCAGGGTAAACACTGAAGCTTTCTTT.

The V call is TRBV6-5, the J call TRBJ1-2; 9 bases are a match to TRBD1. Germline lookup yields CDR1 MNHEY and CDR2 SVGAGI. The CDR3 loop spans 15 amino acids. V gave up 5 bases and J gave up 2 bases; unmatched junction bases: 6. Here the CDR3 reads CASSRDREMNYGYTF. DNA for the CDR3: TGTGCCAGCAGTCGGGACAGGGAGATGAACTATGGCTACACCTTC.

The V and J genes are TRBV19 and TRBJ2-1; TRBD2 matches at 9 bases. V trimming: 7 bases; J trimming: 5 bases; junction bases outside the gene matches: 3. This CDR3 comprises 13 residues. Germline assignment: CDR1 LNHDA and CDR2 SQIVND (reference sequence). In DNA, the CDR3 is TGTGCCAGTAAGCCTAGCGGGAACAATGAGCAGTTCTTC. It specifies CASKPSGNNEQFF. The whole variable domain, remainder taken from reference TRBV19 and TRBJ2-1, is DGGITQSPKYLFRKEGQNVTLSCEQNLNHDAMYWYRQDPGQGLRLIYYSQIVNDFQKGDIAEGYSVSREKKESFPLTVTSAQKNPTAFYLCASKPSGNNEQFFGPGTRLTVL.

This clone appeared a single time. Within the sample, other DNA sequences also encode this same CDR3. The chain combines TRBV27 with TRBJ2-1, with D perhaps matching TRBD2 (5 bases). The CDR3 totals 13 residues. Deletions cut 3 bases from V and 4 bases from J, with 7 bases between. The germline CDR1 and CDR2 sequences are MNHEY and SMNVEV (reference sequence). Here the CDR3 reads CASSFSGYNEQFF. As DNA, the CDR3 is TGTGCCAGCAGTTTTTCGGGGTACAATGAGCAGTTCTTC.

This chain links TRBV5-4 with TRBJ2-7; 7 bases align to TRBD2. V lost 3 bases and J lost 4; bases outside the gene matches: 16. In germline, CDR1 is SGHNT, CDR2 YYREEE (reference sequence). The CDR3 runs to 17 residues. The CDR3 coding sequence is TGTGCCAGCAGCTCGTACACGGCACTAGCGACAGTTTACGAGCAGTACTTC. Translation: CASSSYTALATVYEQYF.

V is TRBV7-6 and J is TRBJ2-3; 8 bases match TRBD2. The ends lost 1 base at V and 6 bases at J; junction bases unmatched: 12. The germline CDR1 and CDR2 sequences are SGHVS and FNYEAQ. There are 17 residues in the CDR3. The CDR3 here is CASSLGRAGAMRDTQYF. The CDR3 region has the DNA TGTGCCAGCAGCTTAGGTCGAGCGGGGGCCATGCGGGATACGCAGTATTTT.

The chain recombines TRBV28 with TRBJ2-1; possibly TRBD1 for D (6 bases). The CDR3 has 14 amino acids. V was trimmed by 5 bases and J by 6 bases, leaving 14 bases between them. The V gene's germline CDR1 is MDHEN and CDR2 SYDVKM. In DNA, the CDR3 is TGTGCCAGCAGTCCCCATGAGGGGGTCAATGAGCAGTTCTTC. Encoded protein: CASSPHEGVNEQFF.

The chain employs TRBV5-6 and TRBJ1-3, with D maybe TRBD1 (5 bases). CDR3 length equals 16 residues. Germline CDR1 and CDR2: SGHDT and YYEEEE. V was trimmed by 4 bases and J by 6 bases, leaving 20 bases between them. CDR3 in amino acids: CASSPLSWGVENTIYF. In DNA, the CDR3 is TGTGCCAGCAGCCCGCTTAGCTGGGGGGTTGAAAACACCATATATTTT.